This TCR beta chain was recorded in a study of vaccination effects on CD4 cells after COVID-19. As concerns this clone: What it recognizes is unknown.

TCRdb's table, derived via immunoSEQ multiplex PCR, lists solely in-frame clones and lacks some. Of approximately 40,000 clones listed, under 70% are singletons. Within the ViraFEST assay, antigen-specific CD4+ T cells underwent expansion with viral peptide pools prior to sequencing. Culturing for about 9 days preceded CD4+ T cell isolation. Nobody among the vaccine recipients had prior SARS-CoV-2 infection (nucleocapsid antibodies were negative). This CDR3 region has 13 residues. Trimming stripped 0 bases from V and 2 bases from J, with 5 bases between. Germline V gives CDR1 SGHRS, CDR2 YFSETQ. The V and J genes are TRBV5-1 and TRBJ1-2; D uncertain. The material was CD4+ T cells from PBMCs cultured with SARS-CoV-2 spike peptides, obtained before COVID-19 vaccination. The sequence was obtained from a human donor who received a COVID-19 vaccine. CDR3 loop: CASSLDHNYGYTF. The CDR3 bases are TGCGCCAGCAGCTTGGACCACAACTATGGCTACACCTTC.